This entry is about one TCR beta chain. This receptor's antigen is unknown. No base quality values were provided; no much bigger clone lies one nucleotide off. The data stem from a study of neoadjuvant nivolumab and ipilimumab in lung cancer (TCRdb year 2020). With regard to the full study: Nivolumab was given at 3 mg/kg intravenously on days 1, 15 and 29, and the combination arm added ipilimumab 1 mg/kg on day 1 only. The primary endpoint of the trial was the rate of major pathologic response (MPR) in the intention-to-treat population of each study arm. Of the roughly 45 patients with operable NSCLC treated in the trial, approximately 23 were randomized to nivolumab monotherapy and roughly 20 to nivolumab plus ipilimumab. The study compared TCR repertoires in pretherapy (baseline) peripheral blood with TCR repertoires in tumors resected at surgery after neoadjuvant immune checkpoint blockade. Matched pretherapy and resected tumor pairs were analyzed for seven patients: four treated with nivolumab and three with nivolumab plus ipilimumab. General study outcomes and caveats: Tumor T-cell richness and clonality rose from pretherapy to surgery in three of three dual-therapy tumors but in only two of four nivolumab-treated tumors. There was no significant correlation between TCR clonality and pathologic tumor regression, and just a single major-pathologic-response sample was available for the clonality-regression analysis. A small number of samples was subjected to TCR sequencing. Greater TCR richness and clonality were observed in resected tumors than in tumor-adjacent uninvolved lung, and increases were observed in more dual-therapy-treated tumors. A positive correlation was observed between pretherapy blood TCR richness and richness in tumors resected after neoadjuvant therapy (Spearman R of about 0.83).

The library was obtained by the immunoSEQ multiplex PCR assay. In the original analysis: Richness and clonality were used to summarize the repertoires, and clones that significantly expanded or contracted between pre- and post-therapy samples were identified. TCRdb holds this immuneACCESS table with in-frame rearrangements only. Some clones are missing; in checked studies, unresolved V genes explain under half, and the rest has no known cause. V and J calls plus clone size are reproduced from that table; the DNA served to infer D and trimming. Within this sample are 5,500 to 7,500 clones, with roughly four fifths of them counted one time only. The top ten constitute 3.5% to 4.5% of the sample. Per the germline V gene, ENHRY is the CDR1 and SYGVKD is the CDR2. The cysteine opens and the phenylalanine closes a CDR3 of 15 amino acids. Of all the DNA, just the CDR3 is kept, 45 bases in frame from base 1. V is cut by 6 bases and J by 8 bases, and the space between the germline ends is 19 bases.

In light of the paper, this sample's time point label describes: at surgical resection after neoadjuvant nivolumab +/- ipilimumab. The samples were obtained from NEOSTAR, a phase 2 randomized trial that tested neoadjuvant nivolumab or nivolumab plus ipilimumab, followed by surgery, in operable NSCLC. The rearranged chain carries TRBV10-3 and TRBJ1-4; confidence is insufficient to name the D gene. The source of this sequence is an adult with non-small cell lung cancer. This specimen was tumor tissue, taken after neoadjuvant nivolumab, alone or with ipilimumab, at or shortly before surgery. The sequenced DNA: TGTGCCATCAGCCTAGAGGGTTCCTTCCTCGAAAAACTGTTTTTT. It encodes CAISLEGSFLEKLFF.